A selection of T cell receptor beta chains follows, all from one sample in a study of T cell responses to AZD1222 COVID-19 vaccine. The data were produced by immunoSEQ multiplex PCR, yet TCRdb's version contains in-frame clones alone and is incomplete. Of 130,000 to 150,000 clones in the sample, roughly nine tenths were seen once. Source: peripheral blood, taken 28 days after the second AZD1222 dose. These receptors were obtained from an adult who received the AZD1222 COVID-19 vaccine. CDR3s include the opening cysteine and the closing phenylalanine or tryptophan. Each record gives: V gene, clone size, D gene, J gene, CDR3 DNA, CDR3 protein. D genes are given only for firm matches. The size of a clone is reported for some rows only, either as once, few or many, or as a class for expanded clones.

TRBV5-6	.	TRBD1	TRBJ1-6	TGTGCCAGCAGCAAAGGGACAGGGGGACAGTCACCCCTCCACTTT	CASSKGTGGQSPLHF
TRBV10-3	once	TRBD2	TRBJ2-1	TGTGCCATCAGTGAGTCACGGGGAGGGAACAATGAGCAGTTCTTC	CAISESRGGNNEQFF
TRBV12-3/TRBV12-4	.	TRBD1	TRBJ1-1	TGTGCCAGCGGGCAAGGGACAGGGTCTGAAGCTTTCTTT	CASGQGTGSEAFF
TRBV18	.	.	TRBJ1-4	TGTGCCAGCTCAGTAACCCTAAATGAAAAACTGTTTTTT	CASSVTLNEKLFF
TRBV15	once	.	TRBJ2-1	TGTGCCACCAGCAGAGTTCAGATTGAGCAGTTCTTC	CATSRVQIEQFF
TRBV5-1	.	TRBD1	TRBJ2-7	TGCGCCAGCGAAGAGGGGACAGGGAACTACGAGCAGTACTTC	CASEEGTGNYEQYF
TRBV6-6	.	.	TRBJ1-1	TGTGCCAGCAGTTACGAGAAGAACACTGAAGCTTTCTTT	CASSYEKNTEAFF
TRBV5-1	.	TRBD2	TRBJ2-1	TGCGCCAGCAGCTTCGGACTTAGCGGGAGCTCCTACAATGAGCAGTTCTTC	CASSFGLSGSSYNEQFF
TRBV29-1	.	TRBD2	TRBJ2-3	TGCAGCGTTACCGGGACTAGCGGGAGAGGAGATACGCAGTATTTT	CSVTGTSGRGDTQYF
TRBV12-3/TRBV12-4	.	TRBD1	TRBJ1-2	TGTGCCAGCACCTTACAGGGGGCTTGGGGCTACACCTTC	CASTLQGAWGYTF
TRBV6-5	.	.	TRBJ1-5	TGTGCCAGCAGGGCCAATTTCGATCAGCCCCAGCATTTT	CASRANFDQPQHF
TRBV7-6	.	.	TRBJ1-3	TGTGCCAGCACCCTCGACGTCAACTCTGGAAACACCATATATTTT	CASTLDVNSGNTIYF